This is a list of T cell receptor beta chains from one sample in a study of blood T cell repertoires in COVID-19. Sequencing used immunoSEQ multiplex PCR; TCRdb keeps in-frame clones, though not all of them. The table lists roughly 68,000 clones, about 90% of them singletons. Sample: peripheral blood. The receptors originated from a woman of 80 years or more with active COVID-19. The CDR3 runs from the conserved cysteine through the conserved F or W. The D gene is left open where the match is weak. Part of the rows lack a size; the others show once, few, many or a class for expanded clones.

clone_size: NA; cdr3_length: 16; d_call: TRBD2; v_call: TRBV20-1; j_call: TRBJ2-5; cdr3_aa: CSASGDMAGGQETQYF; cdr3_nt: TGCAGTGCTAGTGGGGATATGGCGGGAGGACAAGAGACCCAGTACTTC
clone_size: NA; cdr3_length: 15; d_call: NA; v_call: TRBV27; j_call: TRBJ2-4; cdr3_aa: CASSRSEWSQNIQYF; cdr3_nt: TGTGCCAGTTCGCGGTCTGAATGGTCCCAAAACATTCAGTACTTC
clone_size: NA; cdr3_length: 14; d_call: TRBD1; v_call: TRBV30; j_call: TRBJ1-1; cdr3_aa: CAWSGDRGHTEAFF; cdr3_nt: TGTGCCTGGAGCGGCGACAGGGGGCACACTGAAGCTTTCTTT
clone_size: NA; cdr3_length: 14; d_call: TRBD1; v_call: TRBV6-5; j_call: TRBJ2-7; cdr3_aa: CASSRQGEYYEQYF; cdr3_nt: TGTGCCAGCAGCCGACAGGGGGAGTACTACGAGCAGTACTTC
clone_size: few; cdr3_length: 15; d_call: TRBD1; v_call: TRBV19; j_call: TRBJ1-6; cdr3_aa: CASSISQGADSPLHF; cdr3_nt: TGTGCCAGTAGTATCTCACAGGGGGCTGATTCACCCCTCCACTTT
clone_size: once; cdr3_length: 15; d_call: NA; v_call: TRBV27; j_call: TRBJ2-2; cdr3_aa: CASSLLDYYTGELFF; cdr3_nt: TGTGCCAGCAGTCTCCTGGACTATTACACCGGGGAGCTGTTTTTT
clone_size: NA; cdr3_length: 16; d_call: TRBD2; v_call: TRBV19; j_call: TRBJ2-5; cdr3_aa: CASSPTGGRPGETQYF; cdr3_nt: TGTGCCAGTAGTCCAACCGGCGGGAGGCCGGGAGAGACCCAGTACTTC
clone_size: NA; cdr3_length: 15; d_call: TRBD2; v_call: TRBV28; j_call: TRBJ2-2; cdr3_aa: CASISGGSRAGELFF; cdr3_nt: TGTGCCAGCATTAGCGGCGGGAGTAGGGCCGGGGAGCTGTTTTTT
clone_size: NA; cdr3_length: 18; d_call: TRBD2; v_call: TRBV19; j_call: TRBJ2-3; cdr3_aa: CASSIWASGSPAGDTQYF; cdr3_nt: TGTGCCAGTAGTATTTGGGCTAGCGGGAGCCCCGCGGGAGATACGCAGTATTTT
clone_size: NA; cdr3_length: 14; d_call: NA; v_call: TRBV27; j_call: TRBJ1-1; cdr3_aa: CASSRERANTEAFF; cdr3_nt: TGTGCCAGCAGTCGGGAACGGGCGAACACTGAAGCTTTCTTT
clone_size: NA; cdr3_length: 14; d_call: TRBD1; v_call: TRBV9; j_call: TRBJ2-1; cdr3_aa: CASSVRTGENEQFF; cdr3_nt: TGTGCCAGCAGCGTTCGGACAGGGGAGAATGAGCAGTTCTTC
clone_size: NA; cdr3_length: 14; d_call: NA; v_call: TRBV27; j_call: TRBJ1-5; cdr3_aa: CASRAYSGNQPQHF; cdr3_nt: TGTGCCAGCAGGGCATACAGTGGTAATCAGCCCCAGCATTTT
clone_size: NA; cdr3_length: 15; d_call: TRBD1; v_call: TRBV6-5; j_call: TRBJ2-3; cdr3_aa: CASSVRDRAPDTQYF; cdr3_nt: TGTGCCAGCAGCGTCCGGGACAGGGCCCCAGATACGCAGTATTTT
clone_size: NA; cdr3_length: 14; d_call: NA; v_call: TRBV3-1/TRBV3-2; j_call: TRBJ2-5; cdr3_aa: CASLTRGRRETQYF; cdr3_nt: TGTGCCAGCTTAACGAGAGGGCGCAGAGAGACCCAGTACTTC
clone_size: NA; cdr3_length: 13; d_call: TRBD1; v_call: TRBV27; j_call: TRBJ1-1; cdr3_aa: CASGTASNTEAFF; cdr3_nt: TGTGCCAGCGGGACAGCTTCGAACACTGAAGCTTTCTTT
clone_size: NA; cdr3_length: 19; d_call: NA; v_call: TRBV21-1; j_call: TRBJ2-2; cdr3_aa: CASSKEFADREPDTGELFF; cdr3_nt: TGTGCCAGCAGCAAAGAATTTGCGGACAGGGAGCCGGACACCGGGGAGCTGTTTTTT
clone_size: NA; cdr3_length: 13; d_call: NA; v_call: TRBV18; j_call: TRBJ1-1; cdr3_aa: CASSQGTNTEAFF; cdr3_nt: TGTGCCAGCTCTCAGGGGACGAACACTGAAGCTTTCTTT
clone_size: NA; cdr3_length: 16; d_call: NA; v_call: TRBV5-4; j_call: TRBJ2-2; cdr3_aa: CASSLRQAPNTGELFF; cdr3_nt: TGTGCCAGCAGCTTGAGACAGGCCCCGAACACCGGGGAGCTGTTTTTT
clone_size: few; cdr3_length: 14; d_call: TRBD1; v_call: TRBV3-1/TRBV3-2; j_call: TRBJ1-5; cdr3_aa: CASGTGTANQPQHF; cdr3_nt: TGTGCCAGCGGCACCGGGACAGCGAATCAGCCCCAGCATTTT
clone_size: NA; cdr3_length: 14; d_call: NA; v_call: TRBV28; j_call: TRBJ2-5; cdr3_aa: CASSPLRFRETQYF; cdr3_nt: TGTGCCAGCAGTCCTCTCAGGTTCAGGGAGACCCAGTACTTC
clone_size: NA; cdr3_length: 15; d_call: TRBD1; v_call: TRBV28; j_call: TRBJ2-5; cdr3_aa: CASRDGTGGEETQYF; cdr3_nt: TGTGCCAGCAGGGACGGGACAGGGGGGGAAGAGACCCAGTACTTC
clone_size: once; cdr3_length: 14; d_call: TRBD2; v_call: TRBV28; j_call: TRBJ2-7; cdr3_aa: CATEPGGKVYEQYF; cdr3_nt: TGTGCCACCGAGCCGGGGGGAAAGGTCTACGAGCAGTACTTC
clone_size: NA; cdr3_length: 15; d_call: TRBD2; v_call: TRBV4-3; j_call: TRBJ2-7; cdr3_aa: CASSQGTSGREEQYF; cdr3_nt: TGCGCCAGCAGCCAAGGGACTAGCGGGAGAGAGGAGCAGTACTTC
clone_size: NA; cdr3_length: 14; d_call: NA; v_call: TRBV24-1; j_call: TRBJ2-1; cdr3_aa: CATSDRAGGVEQFF; cdr3_nt: TGTGCCACCAGTGATCGGGCCGGAGGTGTTGAGCAGTTCTTC
clone_size: NA; cdr3_length: 15; d_call: NA; v_call: TRBV11-2; j_call: TRBJ2-1; cdr3_aa: CASSTAGAGRDEQFF; cdr3_nt: TGTGCCAGCAGCACCGCTGGGGCAGGTCGCGATGAGCAGTTCTTC
clone_size: NA; cdr3_length: 13; d_call: NA; v_call: TRBV14; j_call: TRBJ1-1; cdr3_aa: CASSQTQGSEAFF; cdr3_nt: TGTGCCAGCAGCCAGACACAGGGCTCTGAAGCTTTCTTT
clone_size: NA; cdr3_length: 15; d_call: TRBD1; v_call: TRBV18; j_call: TRBJ1-1; cdr3_aa: CASSPIGQVNTEAFF; cdr3_nt: TGTGCCAGCTCACCTATAGGACAGGTGAACACTGAAGCTTTCTTT
clone_size: NA; cdr3_length: 15; d_call: NA; v_call: TRBV19; j_call: TRBJ1-2; cdr3_aa: CASSNRRAPNYGYTF; cdr3_nt: TGTGCCAGTAGTAACAGGAGGGCGCCTAACTATGGCTACACCTTC
clone_size: few; cdr3_length: 16; d_call: TRBD1; v_call: TRBV5-6; j_call: TRBJ2-5; cdr3_aa: CASLGDRDRPQETQYF; cdr3_nt: TGTGCCAGCTTGGGTGACCGGGACAGACCTCAAGAGACCCAGTACTTC
clone_size: NA; cdr3_length: 15; d_call: TRBD1; v_call: TRBV6-4; j_call: TRBJ1-6; cdr3_aa: CASSWDRGSESPLHF; cdr3_nt: TGTGCCAGCAGCTGGGACAGGGGATCGGAATCACCCCTCCACTTT